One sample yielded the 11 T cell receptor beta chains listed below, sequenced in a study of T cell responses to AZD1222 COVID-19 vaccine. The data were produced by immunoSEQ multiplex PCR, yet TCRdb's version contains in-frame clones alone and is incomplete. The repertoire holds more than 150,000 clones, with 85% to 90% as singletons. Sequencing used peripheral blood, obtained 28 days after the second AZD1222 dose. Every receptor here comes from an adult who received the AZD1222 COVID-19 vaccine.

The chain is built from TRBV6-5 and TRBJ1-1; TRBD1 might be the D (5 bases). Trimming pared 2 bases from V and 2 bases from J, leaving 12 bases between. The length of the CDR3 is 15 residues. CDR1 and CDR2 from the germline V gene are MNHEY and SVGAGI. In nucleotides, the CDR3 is TGTGCCAGCAGTTACCAGGGATGGGGCAACACTGAAGCTTTCTTT. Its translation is CASSYQGWGNTEAFF.

CDR3 DNA: TGTGCCACCCTCGGGGGCTCCTACGAGCAGTACTTC. Translating gives CATLGGSYEQYF. The rearrangement links TRBV10-3 to TRBJ2-7, with D perhaps TRBD2 (6 bases). In germline, CDR1 is ENHRY, CDR2 SYGVKD. Trimming pared 10 bases from V and 0 bases from J, leaving 10 bases between. The CDR3 has 12 amino acids.

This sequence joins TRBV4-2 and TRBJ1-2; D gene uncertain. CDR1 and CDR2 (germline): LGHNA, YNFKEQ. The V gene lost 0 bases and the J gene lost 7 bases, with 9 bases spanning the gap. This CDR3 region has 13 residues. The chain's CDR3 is CASSQDRAGGYTF. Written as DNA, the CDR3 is TGTGCCAGCAGCCAAGATAGGGCTGGTGGCTACACCTTC.

CDR3 DNA sequence: TGTGCCAGTAGGGGAGGAGGGGGAAGATACGAGCAGTACTTC. This sequence encodes CASRGGGGRYEQYF. The chain carries TRBV11-3 and TRBJ2-7, with D perhaps matching TRBD1 or TRBD2 (6 bases each). Germline values: CDR1 SGHNT, CDR2 YENEEA. Trimming left V 9 bases short and J 4 bases short, with 19 bases between. This CDR3 region has 14 residues. Full variable domain (missing parts from reference TRBV11-3 and TRBJ2-7): EAGVVQSPRYKIIEKKQPVAFWCNPISGHNTLYWYLQNLGQGPELLIRYENEEAVDDSQLPKDRFSAERLKGVDSTLKIQPAELGDSAVYLCASRGGGGRYEQYFGPGTRLTVT.

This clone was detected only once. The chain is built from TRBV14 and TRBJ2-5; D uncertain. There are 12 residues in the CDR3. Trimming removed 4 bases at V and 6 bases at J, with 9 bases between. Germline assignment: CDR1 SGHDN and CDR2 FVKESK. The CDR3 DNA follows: TGTGCCAGCAGCCCACAGCATCAGACCCAGTACTTC. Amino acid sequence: CASSPQHQTQYF.

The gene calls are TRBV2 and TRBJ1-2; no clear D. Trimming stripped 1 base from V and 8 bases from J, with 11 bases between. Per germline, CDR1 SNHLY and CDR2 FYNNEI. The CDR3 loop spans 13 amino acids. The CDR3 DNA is TGTGCCAGCAGTGAAGTGGGTTTTGGGGGCTACACCTTC. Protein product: CASSEVGFGGYTF.

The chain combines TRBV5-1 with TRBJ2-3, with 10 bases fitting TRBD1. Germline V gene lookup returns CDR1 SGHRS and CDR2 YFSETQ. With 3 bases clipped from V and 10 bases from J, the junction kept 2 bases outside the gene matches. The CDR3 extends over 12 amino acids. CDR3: CASSSGTGAQYF. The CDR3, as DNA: TGCGCCAGCAGCTCCGGGACAGGGGCGCAGTATTTT. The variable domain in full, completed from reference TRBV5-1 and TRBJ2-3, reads KAGVTQTPRYLIKTRGQQVTLSCSPISGHRSVSWYQQTPGQGLQFLFEYFSETQRNKGNFPGRFSGRQFSNSRSEMNVSTLELGDSALYLCASSSGTGAQYFGPGTRLTVL.

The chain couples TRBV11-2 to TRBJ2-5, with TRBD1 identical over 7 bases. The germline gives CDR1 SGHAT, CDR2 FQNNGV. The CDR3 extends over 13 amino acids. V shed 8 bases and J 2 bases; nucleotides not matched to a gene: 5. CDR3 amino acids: CASSRDRQETQYF. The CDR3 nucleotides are TGTGCCAGCTCCCGGGACAGACAAGAGACCCAGTACTTC. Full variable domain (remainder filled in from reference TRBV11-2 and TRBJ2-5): EAGVAQSPRYKIIEKRQSVAFWCNPISGHATLYWYQQILGQGPKLLIQFQNNGVVDDSQLPKDRFSAERLKGVDSTLKIQPAKLEDSAVYLCASSRDRQETQYFGPGTRLLVL.

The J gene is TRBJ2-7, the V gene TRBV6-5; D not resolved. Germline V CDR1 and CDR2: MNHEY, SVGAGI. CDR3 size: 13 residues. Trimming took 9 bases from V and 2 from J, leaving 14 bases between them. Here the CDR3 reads CASSSSWAYEQYF. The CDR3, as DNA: TGTGCCAGTTCTTCGTCATGGGCCTACGAGCAGTACTTC.

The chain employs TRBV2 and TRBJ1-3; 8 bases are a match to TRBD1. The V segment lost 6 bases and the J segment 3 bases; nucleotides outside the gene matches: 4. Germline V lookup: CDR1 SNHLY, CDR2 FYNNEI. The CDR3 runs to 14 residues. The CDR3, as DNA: TGTGCCAGCAGACGCAGGGGGCTTGGAAACACCATATATTTT. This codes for CASRRRGLGNTIYF.

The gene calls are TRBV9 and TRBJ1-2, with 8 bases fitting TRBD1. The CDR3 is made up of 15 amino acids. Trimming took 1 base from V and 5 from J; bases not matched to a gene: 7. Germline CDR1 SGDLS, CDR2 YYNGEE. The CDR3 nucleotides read TGTGCCAGCAGCGTAACCTCAGGGGGCGTGTATGGCTACACCTTC. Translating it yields CASSVTSGGVYGYTF. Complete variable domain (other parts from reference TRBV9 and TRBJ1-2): DSGVTQTPKHLITATGQRVTLRCSPRSGDLSVYWYQQSLDQGLQFLIQYYNGEERAKGNILERFSAQQFPDLHSELNLSSLELGDSALYFCASSVTSGGVYGYTFGSGTRLTVV.